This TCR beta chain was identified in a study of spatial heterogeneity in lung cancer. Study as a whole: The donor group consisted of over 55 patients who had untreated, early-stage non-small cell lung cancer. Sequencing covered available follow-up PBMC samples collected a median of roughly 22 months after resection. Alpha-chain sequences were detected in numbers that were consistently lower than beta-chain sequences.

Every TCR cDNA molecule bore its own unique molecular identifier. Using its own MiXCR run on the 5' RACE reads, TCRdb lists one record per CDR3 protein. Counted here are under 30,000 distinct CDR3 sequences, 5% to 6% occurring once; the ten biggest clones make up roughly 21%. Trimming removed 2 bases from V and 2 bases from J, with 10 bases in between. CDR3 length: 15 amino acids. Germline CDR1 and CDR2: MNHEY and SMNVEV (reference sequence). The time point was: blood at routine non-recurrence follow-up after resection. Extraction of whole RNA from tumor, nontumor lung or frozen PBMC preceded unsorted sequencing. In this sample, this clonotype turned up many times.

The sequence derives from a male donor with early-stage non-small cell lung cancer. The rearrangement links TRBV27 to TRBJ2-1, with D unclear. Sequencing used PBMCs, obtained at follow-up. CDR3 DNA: TGTGCCAGCAGTTTACAACAGTCCGCCTACAATGAGCAGTTCTTC. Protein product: CASSLQQSAYNEQFF.